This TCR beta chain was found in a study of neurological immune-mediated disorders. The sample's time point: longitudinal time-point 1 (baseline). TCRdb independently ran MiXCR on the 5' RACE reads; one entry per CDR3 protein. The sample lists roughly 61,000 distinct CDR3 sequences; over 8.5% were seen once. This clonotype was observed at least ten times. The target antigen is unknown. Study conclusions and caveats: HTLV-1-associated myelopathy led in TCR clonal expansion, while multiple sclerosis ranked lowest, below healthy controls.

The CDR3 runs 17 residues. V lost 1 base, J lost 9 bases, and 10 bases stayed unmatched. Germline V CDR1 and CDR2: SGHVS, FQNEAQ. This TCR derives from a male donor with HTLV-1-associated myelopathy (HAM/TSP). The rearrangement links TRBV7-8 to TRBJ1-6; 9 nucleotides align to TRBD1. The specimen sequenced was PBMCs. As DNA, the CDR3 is TGTGCCAGCAGCTTAGGACAGGGGGTTTGGGATAGTTCACCCCTCCACTTT. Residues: CASSLGQGVWDSSPLHF.